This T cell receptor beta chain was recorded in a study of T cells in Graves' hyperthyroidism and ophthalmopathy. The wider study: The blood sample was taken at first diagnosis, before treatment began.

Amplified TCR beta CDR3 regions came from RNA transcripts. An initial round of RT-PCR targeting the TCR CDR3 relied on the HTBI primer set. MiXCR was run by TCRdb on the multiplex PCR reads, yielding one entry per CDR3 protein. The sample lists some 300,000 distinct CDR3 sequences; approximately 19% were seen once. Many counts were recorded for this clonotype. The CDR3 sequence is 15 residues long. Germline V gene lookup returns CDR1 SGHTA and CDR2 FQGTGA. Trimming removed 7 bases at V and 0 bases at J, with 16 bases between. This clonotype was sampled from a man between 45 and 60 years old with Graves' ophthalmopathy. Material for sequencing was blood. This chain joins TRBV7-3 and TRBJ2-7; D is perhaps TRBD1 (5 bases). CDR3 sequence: CASTPQQGDSYEQYF. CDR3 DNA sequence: TGTGCCAGCACCCCCCAGCAAGGGGACTCCTACGAGCAGTACTTC.